This T cell receptor (beta chain) was captured by sequencing in a study of shared clonotypes between healthy human individuals. General study points: Estimated clonotype richness was generally higher in naive than memory subsets. Limited genetic and exposure-history diversity came from having few donors.

The healthy adult donors were HIV-negative and reported no recent acute infections or vaccinations. Trimming took off 5 bases at V and 0 bases at J, with 11 bases between the two ends. CDR1 MDHEN and CDR2 SYDVKM come from the germline V gene. The CDR3 is 14 residues long. This clone was seen once. Its cognate antigen is unknown. The authors split each subset's genomic DNA evenly across several immunoSEQ plates. TCRdb's table, derived via immunoSEQ multiplex PCR, lists solely in-frame clones and lacks some. The table has about 330,000 clones, more than 75% seen once. The chain carries TRBV28 and TRBJ2-7, with D possibly being TRBD1 (6 bases). The TCR was taken from a young man in good health. Sequencing was performed on memory CD8+ T cells sorted from blood. Subset given: CD45RO+ cells pooled with CCR7-negative TemRA cells. The CDR3 coding sequence is TGTGCCAGCAGTAAAACAGGGTTCTCCTACGAGCAGTACTTC. The encoded protein is CASSKTGFSYEQYF.